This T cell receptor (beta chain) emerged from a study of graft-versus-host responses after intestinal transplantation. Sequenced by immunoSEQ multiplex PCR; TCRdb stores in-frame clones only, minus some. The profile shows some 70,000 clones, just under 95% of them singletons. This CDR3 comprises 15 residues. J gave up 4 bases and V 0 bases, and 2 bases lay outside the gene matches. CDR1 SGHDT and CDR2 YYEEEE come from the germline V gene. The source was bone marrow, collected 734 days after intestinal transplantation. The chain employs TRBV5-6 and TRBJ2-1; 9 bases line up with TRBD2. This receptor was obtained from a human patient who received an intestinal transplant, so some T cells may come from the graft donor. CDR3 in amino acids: CASSLGSGRYNEQFF. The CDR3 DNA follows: TGTGCCAGCAGCTTGGGGAGCGGGAGGTACAATGAGCAGTTCTTC.